This T cell receptor beta chain originates from a study of identical twins. Study-wide results and limits: Twin sharing of out-of-frame TCR alpha was underestimated by models in monozygotic pairs. Out-of-frame beta chain sequences displayed weaker excess sharing between twins. Fewer insertions marked abundant cord blood beta clonotypes; young adult naive trended weakly, memory not at all.

Comments on this clonotype: Antigen: not known.

A universal primer site arose from template switching, and cDNA bore unique molecular identifiers. In TCRdb, the 5' RACE reads were re-called with MiXCR into one record per CDR3 protein. The sample lists 1.5 million to 2 million distinct CDR3 sequences, about 30% occurring once. Germline CDR1 is LNHNV and CDR2 is YYDKDF (reference sequence). This CDR3 spans 13 amino acids. V was clipped by 0 bases and J by 3 bases, with 5 bases between them. Sequencing was performed on cord blood. The clonotype originates from a newborn girl in good health. The J gene is TRBJ1-2, the V gene TRBV15, with D uncertain. The CDR3 loop is CATSRDRDYGYTF. In DNA form, the CDR3 reads TGTGCCACCAGCAGAGACAGAGACTATGGCTACACCTTC.